This is a list of T cell receptor beta chains from one sample in a study of blood T cell repertoires in COVID-19. Some clones are missing from TCRdb's copy, which holds only in-frame ones; the method was immunoSEQ multiplex PCR. The repertoire has around 130,000 clones, roughly 84% of them found once; the top ten carry approximately 3.6%. Sequencing was carried out using PBMCs or T cells enriched from blood (not recorded which). The receptors shown here come from a woman between 25 and 40 years old who had recovered from COVID-19. Both conserved end residues are part of each CDR3. A D gene is named only where the DNA matches it firmly. Clone size is shown for a subset of rows, as once, few, many or a class of expanded clone.

v_call	j_call	clone_size	d_call	cdr3_nt	cdr3_aa
TRBV6-5	TRBJ2-2	.	TRBD2	TGTGCCAGTGGCGGGGGGCGAGGTAACACCGGGGAGCTGTTTTTT	CASGGGRGNTGELFF
TRBV7-9	TRBJ2-3	.	.	TGTGCCAGCAGACTAACAGGGAGTGCTAGCACAGATACGCAGTATTTT	CASRLTGSASTDTQYF
TRBV5-5	TRBJ1-4	once	.	TGTGCCAGCAGCTCCCCAGGGCGGGAAAAACTGTTTTTT	CASSSPGREKLFF
TRBV14	TRBJ2-7	.	.	TGTGCCAGCAGCCACGGGCCGGGGAAGTTCTACGAGCAGTACTTC	CASSHGPGKFYEQYF
TRBV9	TRBJ2-6	.	TRBD2	TGTGCCAGCAGCGCCCCCCAGAGGGGAGGGAGTTCTGGGGCCAACGTCCTGACTTTC	CASSAPQRGGSSGANVLTF
TRBV28	TRBJ2-5	.	.	TGTGCCAGCAGACCATACTACCATGCGGGCGGTCAAGAGACCCAGTACTTC	CASRPYYHAGGQETQYF
TRBV7-3	TRBJ2-1	.	.	TGTGCCAGCAGCTTCGAGGGGGGACAGTACAATGAGCAGTTCTTC	CASSFEGGQYNEQFF
TRBV27	TRBJ2-7	.	TRBD2	TGTGCCAGCAGTTTCCCCGGACTAGCCAAGGTCTACGAGCAGTACTTC	CASSFPGLAKVYEQYF
TRBV28	TRBJ1-2	.	.	TGTGCCAGCAGTCGAGACAGTAACTATGGCTACACCTTC	CASSRDSNYGYTF
TRBV12-5	TRBJ1-1	once	TRBD1	TGTGCTAGTGGTTTGGTAGGGACAGGGGGAGTGCCACTAGCGGACACTGAAGCTTTCTTT	CASGLVGTGGVPLADTEAFF
TRBV12-3/TRBV12-4	TRBJ2-7	once	.	TGTGCCAGCAGTTTGGTCAGCTCCTACGAGCAGTACTTC	CASSLVSSYEQYF
TRBV2	TRBJ2-1	.	.	TGTGCCAGCAGCCCGACAGATTACAATGAGCAGTTCTTC	CASSPTDYNEQFF
TRBV4-3	TRBJ1-5	.	.	TGCGCCAGCAGCCAAGCCCAGGGTAGCAATCAGCCCCAGCATTTT	CASSQAQGSNQPQHF
TRBV28	TRBJ2-2	.	.	TGTGCCAGCAGTCAACACCCCCGGGACAACGAGGGTTACACCGGGGAGCTGTTTTTT	CASSQHPRDNEGYTGELFF
TRBV25-1	TRBJ2-2	many	.	TGTGCCAGCAAAAAGGGGGGGACCGGGGAGCTGTTTTTT	CASKKGGTGELFF
TRBV4-3	TRBJ2-7	.	.	TGCGCCAGCAGCCAAACGACAGGAATCGGCAACGAGCAGTACTTC	CASSQTTGIGNEQYF
TRBV11-2	TRBJ1-4	.	TRBD1	TGTGCCAGCAGCTCTAACAGGGGGCCGAGGACTAATGAAAAACTGTTTTTT	CASSSNRGPRTNEKLFF
TRBV5-1	TRBJ1-2	few	TRBD1	TGCGCCAGCAGCTCCGACAGGGAATACTATGGCTACACCTTC	CASSSDREYYGYTF
TRBV4-1	TRBJ2-3	.	TRBD2	TGCGCCAGCAGCCAAGTCGGGACTAGAGGGGATACGCAGTATTTT	CASSQVGTRGDTQYF
TRBV4-3	TRBJ1-2	.	.	TGCGCCAGCAGCCAAGAACCAGCCCGGGACTATGGCTACACCTTC	CASSQEPARDYGYTF
TRBV30	TRBJ2-1	.	TRBD2	TGTGCCTGGAGTGGGACTAGCGGGAGGGCCAATGAGCAGTTCTTC	CAWSGTSGRANEQFF
TRBV5-4	TRBJ1-1	once	.	TGTGCCAGCAGCATAGAACAGGCGAACCCTGAAGCTTTCTTT	CASSIEQANPEAFF
TRBV19	TRBJ2-1	.	TRBD2	TGTGCCAGTACCCAGGGCCTAGCGGGAGTACACAATGAGCAGTTCTTC	CASTQGLAGVHNEQFF
TRBV14	TRBJ1-4	.	.	TGTGCCAGCAGCCAAGATAGCTGGAGGGTTCGTGGAAAACTGTTTTTT	CASSQDSWRVRGKLFF
TRBV18	TRBJ1-4	.	TRBD1	TGTGCCAGCTCACCACTGACGACAGGGGGTAATGAAAAACTGTTTTTT	CASSPLTTGGNEKLFF
TRBV7-9	TRBJ2-2	.	.	TGTGCCAGCACCTCTAAAAATACCGGGGAGCTGTTTTTT	CASTSKNTGELFF
TRBV6-4	TRBJ1-5	.	TRBD1	TGTGCCAGCAGTGAAGAGACAGGGGGCAGTCAGCCCCAGCATTTT	CASSEETGGSQPQHF
TRBV4-3	TRBJ1-1	.	.	TGCGCCAGCAGCCAAGAGAGGGTGAACACTGAAGCTTTCTTT	CASSQERVNTEAFF
TRBV7-9	TRBJ2-7	.	TRBD2	TGTGCCAGCAGCTTAACGTCCGGGGGGAGCTCCTACGAGCAGTACTTC	CASSLTSGGSSYEQYF
TRBV4-3	TRBJ1-3	.	.	TGCGCCAGCAGCCAAGACCCCGCGACAGGTACTAGCTCTGGAAACACCATATATTTT	CASSQDPATGTSSGNTIYF
TRBV4-1	TRBJ1-6	few	TRBD1	TGCGCCAGCAGCCAAGCGGGACAGTTCAATTCACCCCTCCACTTT	CASSQAGQFNSPLHF
TRBV6-5	TRBJ2-1	.	.	TGTGCCAGCCCCAAGTACCCTAGCCCCTACAATGAGCAGTTCTTC	CASPKYPSPYNEQFF
TRBV7-2	TRBJ2-5	.	.	TGTGCCAGCAGCCTCCAGACAGGTATCGGAGAGACCCAGTACTTC	CASSLQTGIGETQYF
TRBV18	TRBJ1-5	.	TRBD1	TGTGCCAGCTCAGGGACAGGGCTCAATCAGCCCCAGCATTTT	CASSGTGLNQPQHF
TRBV18	TRBJ2-3	.	TRBD1	TGTGCCAGCTCACAGGGGGCCGGAGATACGCAGTATTTT	CASSQGAGDTQYF